A single sample is the source of the 7 T cell receptor beta chains below, sequenced in a study of OX40 agonist ivuxolimab in advanced cancers. The protocol was immunoSEQ multiplex PCR, while the TCRdb copy is restricted to in-frame clones and leaves out a portion. The sample yields 55,000 to 70,000 clones, 84% seen once. The specimen was CD4+ or CD8+ T cells sorted from blood, collected in a trial of the OX40 agonist ivuxolimab. These TCRs come from an adult with an advanced solid tumor such as melanoma, head and neck, liver or kidney cancer.

The CDR3, as DNA: TGTGCCAGCAGTTACTCGGTTGGAGGGTCGAGGAACGAGCAGTACTTC. Residues: CASSYSVGGSRNEQYF. The chain joins TRBV6-5 to TRBJ2-7, with D possibly being TRBD2 (6 bases). The CDR3 has 16 amino acids. CDR1 and CDR2 from the germline V gene are MNHEY and SVGAGI. V lost 0 bases and J 5 bases, leaving 17 bases between the germline ends.

The chain carries TRBV5-1 and TRBJ1-5; D remains unclear. V lost 0 bases to trimming and J lost 7 bases, with 11 bases between them. The CDR3 has 14 amino acids. CDR1 is SGHRS and CDR2 is YFSETQ in the germline V gene. The CDR3 protein is CASSLDGGGQPQHF. The DNA of the CDR3 is TGCGCCAGCAGCTTGGACGGAGGCGGGCAGCCCCAGCATTTT.

The rearrangement joins TRBV27 to TRBJ1-1, with no clear D. This CDR3 is 14 amino acids long. V lost 2 bases to trimming and J lost 4 bases, with 11 bases between them. Germline V lookup: CDR1 MNHEY, CDR2 SMNVEV (reference sequence). The CDR3, as DNA: TGTGCCAGCAGTTTAACTGGGTGGGGCACTGAAGCTTTCTTT. It encodes CASSLTGWGTEAFF.

This clone was counted between two and nine times. The V gene is TRBV5-4, the J gene TRBJ1-2; weak D call: TRBD1 (5 bases). The V gene's germline CDR1 is SGHNT and CDR2 YYREEE (reference sequence). The CDR3 spans 16 residues. Trimming pared 4 bases from V and 8 bases from J, leaving 24 bases between. The CDR3 here is CASSRGWEGRGGGYTF. DNA of the CDR3: TGTGCCAGCAGCAGGGGTTGGGAGGGGCGAGGAGGCGGCTACACCTTC. Full variable domain (missing parts from reference TRBV5-4 and TRBJ1-2): ETGVTQSPTHLIKTRGQQVTLRCSSQSGHNTVSWYQQALGQGPQFIFQYYREEENGRGNFPPRFSGLQFPNYSSELNVNALELDDSALYLCASSRGWEGRGGGYTFGSGTRLTVV.

V usage is TRBV4-1 and J usage is TRBJ1-2; D is undetermined. V was shortened by 2 bases and J by 1 base, with 8 bases between the two germline ends. In germline, CDR1 is MGHRA, CDR2 YSYEKL. This CDR3 region has 14 residues. The CDR3 region is CASSQRESNYGYTF. In DNA form, the CDR3 reads TGCGCCAGCAGCCAACGCGAGAGTAACTATGGCTACACCTTC.

This chain joins TRBV5-1 and TRBJ1-1; D call uncertain. Germline V lookup: CDR1 SGHRS, CDR2 YFSETQ. With 4 bases removed from V and 4 bases from J, the gap between germline ends came to 14 bases. This CDR3 has 14 residues. The CDR3 DNA follows: TGCGCCAGCAGCGTGGGCGGGGTGGTCACTGAAGCTTTCTTT. Amino acids: CASSVGGVVTEAFF.

The V and J genes are TRBV10-3 and TRBJ2-2; D might be TRBD1 (6 bases). The CDR3 has 15 amino acids. V lost 4 bases and J 2 bases, leaving 11 bases between the germline ends. Germline V gives CDR1 ENHRY, CDR2 SYGVKD. The chain's CDR3 is CAISGGTPNTGELFF. CDR3 sequence (DNA): TGTGCCATCAGTGGAGGGACACCTAACACCGGGGAGCTGTTTTTT.